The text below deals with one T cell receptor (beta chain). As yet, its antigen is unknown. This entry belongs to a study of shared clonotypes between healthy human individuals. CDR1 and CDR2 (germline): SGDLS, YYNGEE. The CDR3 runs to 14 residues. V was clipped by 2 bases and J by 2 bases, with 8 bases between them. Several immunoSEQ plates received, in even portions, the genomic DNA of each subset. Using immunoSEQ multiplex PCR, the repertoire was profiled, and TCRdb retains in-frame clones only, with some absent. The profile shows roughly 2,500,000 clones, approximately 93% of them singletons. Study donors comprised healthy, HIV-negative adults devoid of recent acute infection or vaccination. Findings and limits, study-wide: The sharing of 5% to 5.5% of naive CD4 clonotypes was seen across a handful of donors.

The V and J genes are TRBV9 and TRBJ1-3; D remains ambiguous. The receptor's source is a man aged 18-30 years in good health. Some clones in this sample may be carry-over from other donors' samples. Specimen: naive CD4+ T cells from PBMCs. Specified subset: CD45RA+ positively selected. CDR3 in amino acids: CASSVSGAGNTIYF. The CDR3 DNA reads TGTGCCAGCAGCGTTTCTGGGGCTGGAAACACCATATATTTT.